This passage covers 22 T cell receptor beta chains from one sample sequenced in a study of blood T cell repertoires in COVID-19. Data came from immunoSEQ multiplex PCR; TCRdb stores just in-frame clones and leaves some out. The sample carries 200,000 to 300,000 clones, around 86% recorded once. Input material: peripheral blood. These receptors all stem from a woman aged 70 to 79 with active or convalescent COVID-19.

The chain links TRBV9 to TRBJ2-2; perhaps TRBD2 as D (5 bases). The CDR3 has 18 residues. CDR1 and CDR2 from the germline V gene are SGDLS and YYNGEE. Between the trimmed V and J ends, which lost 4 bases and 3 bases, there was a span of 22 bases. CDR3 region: CASSPRTGWGSYTGELFF. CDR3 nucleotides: TGTGCCAGCAGCCCGCGGACTGGTTGGGGTTCATACACCGGGGAGCTGTTTTTT.

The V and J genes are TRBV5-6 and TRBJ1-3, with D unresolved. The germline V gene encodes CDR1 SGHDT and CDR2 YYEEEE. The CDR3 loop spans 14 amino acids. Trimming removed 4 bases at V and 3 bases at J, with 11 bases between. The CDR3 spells CASSPGGSGNTIYF. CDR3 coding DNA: TGTGCCAGCAGCCCGGGAGGAAGTGGAAACACCATATATTTT.

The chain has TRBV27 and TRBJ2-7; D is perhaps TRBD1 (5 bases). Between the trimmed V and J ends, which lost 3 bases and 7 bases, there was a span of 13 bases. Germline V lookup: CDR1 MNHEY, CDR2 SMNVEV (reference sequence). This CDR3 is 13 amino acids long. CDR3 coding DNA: TGTGCCAGCAGTTTGGGGCCGGCTCTGGAGCAGTACTTC. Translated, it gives CASSLGPALEQYF.

CDR3 coding DNA: TGTGCCAGCAGTGAATCCCCCGACAGGGTTCGGGACACCGGGGAGCTGTTTTTT. This sequence encodes CASSESPDRVRDTGELFF. The chain has TRBV25-1 and TRBJ2-2, with 7 bases identical to TRBD1. The CDR3 sequence is 18 residues long. Germline assignment: CDR1 MGHDK and CDR2 SYGVNS. The J segment lost 3 bases and the V segment lost 1 base, leaving 11 bases of the junction unmatched.

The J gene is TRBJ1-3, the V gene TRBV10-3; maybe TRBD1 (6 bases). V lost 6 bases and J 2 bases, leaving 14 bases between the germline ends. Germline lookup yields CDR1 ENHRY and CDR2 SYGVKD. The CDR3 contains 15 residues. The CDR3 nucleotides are TGTGCCATCAGAGCCCACAGGGAACCTGGAAACACCATATATTTT. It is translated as CAIRAHREPGNTIYF.

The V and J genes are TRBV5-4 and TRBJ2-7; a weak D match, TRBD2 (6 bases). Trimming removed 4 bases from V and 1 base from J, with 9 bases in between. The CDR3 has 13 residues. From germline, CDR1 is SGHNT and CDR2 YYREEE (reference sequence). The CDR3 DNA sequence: TGTGCCAGCAGCCCACGGGAGTCCTACGAGCAGTACTTC. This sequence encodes CASSPRESYEQYF. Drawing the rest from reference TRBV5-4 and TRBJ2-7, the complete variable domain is ETGVTQSPTHLIKTRGQQVTLRCSSQSGHNTVSWYQQALGQGPQFIFQYYREEENGRGNFPPRFSGLQFPNYSSELNVNALELDDSALYLCASSPRESYEQYFGPGTRLTVT.

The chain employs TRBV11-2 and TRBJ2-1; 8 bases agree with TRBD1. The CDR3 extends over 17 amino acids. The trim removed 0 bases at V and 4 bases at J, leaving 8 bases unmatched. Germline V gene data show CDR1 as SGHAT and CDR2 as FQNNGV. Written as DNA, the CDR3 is TGTGCCAGCAGCTTAGATCGCTGGGACAGGCGATACAATGAGCAGTTCTTC. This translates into CASSLDRWDRRYNEQFF.

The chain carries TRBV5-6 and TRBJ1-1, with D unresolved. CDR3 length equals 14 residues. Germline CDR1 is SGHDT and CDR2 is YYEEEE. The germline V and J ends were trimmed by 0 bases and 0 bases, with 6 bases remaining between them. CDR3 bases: TGTGCCAGCAGCTTGGCCAGTTTGAACACTGAAGCTTTCTTT. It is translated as CASSLASLNTEAFF.

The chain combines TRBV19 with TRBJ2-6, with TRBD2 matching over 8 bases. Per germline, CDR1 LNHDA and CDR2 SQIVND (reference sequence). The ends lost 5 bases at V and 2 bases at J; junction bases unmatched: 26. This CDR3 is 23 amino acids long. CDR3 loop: CASSSSSGGQPLSSWAGANVLTF. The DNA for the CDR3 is TGTGCCAGTAGTTCCTCGAGCGGGGGCCAACCTTTATCCTCTTGGGCTGGGGCCAACGTCCTGACTTTC.

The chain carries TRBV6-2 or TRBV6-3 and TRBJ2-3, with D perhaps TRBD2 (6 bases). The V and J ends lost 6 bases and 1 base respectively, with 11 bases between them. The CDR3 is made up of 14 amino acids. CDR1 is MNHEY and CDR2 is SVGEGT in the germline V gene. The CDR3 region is CASSRLVGTDTQYF. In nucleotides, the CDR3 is TGTGCCAGCAGCCGACTAGTGGGCACAGATACGCAGTATTTT.

The CDR3 region has the DNA TGTGCCAGCAAAGGGGGCACCGGGGAGCTGTTTTTT. The encoded protein is CASKGGTGELFF. The V call is TRBV9, the J call TRBJ2-2, with TRBD1 as a possible D gene (6 bases). The ends were cut back, 6 bases at V and 4 bases at J, with 7 bases in the middle. Germline assignment: CDR1 SGDLS and CDR2 YYNGEE. This CDR3 has 12 amino acids.

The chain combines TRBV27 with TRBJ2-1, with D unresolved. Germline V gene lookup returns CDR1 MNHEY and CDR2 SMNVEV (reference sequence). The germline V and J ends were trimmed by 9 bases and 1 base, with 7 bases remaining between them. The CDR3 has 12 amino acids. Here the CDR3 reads CARRVSYNEQFF. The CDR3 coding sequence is TGTGCCAGACGGGTTTCCTACAATGAGCAGTTCTTC.

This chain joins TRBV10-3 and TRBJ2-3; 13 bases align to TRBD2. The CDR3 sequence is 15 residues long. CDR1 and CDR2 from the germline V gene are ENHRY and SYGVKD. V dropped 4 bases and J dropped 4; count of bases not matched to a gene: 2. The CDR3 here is CAISGTSGGADTQYF. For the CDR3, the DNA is TGTGCCATCAGTGGGACTAGCGGGGGAGCAGATACGCAGTATTTT.

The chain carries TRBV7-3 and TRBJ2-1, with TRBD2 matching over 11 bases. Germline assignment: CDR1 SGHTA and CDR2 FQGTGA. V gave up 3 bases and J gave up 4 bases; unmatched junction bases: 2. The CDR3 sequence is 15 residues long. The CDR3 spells CASSLTSGAYNEQFF. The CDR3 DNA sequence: TGTGCCAGCAGCTTGACTAGCGGGGCGTACAATGAGCAGTTCTTC.

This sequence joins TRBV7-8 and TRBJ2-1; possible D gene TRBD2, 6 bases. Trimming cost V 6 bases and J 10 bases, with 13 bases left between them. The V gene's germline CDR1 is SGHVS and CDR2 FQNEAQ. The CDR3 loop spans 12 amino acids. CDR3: CASSAVAAEQFF. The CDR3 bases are TGTGCCAGCAGTGCAGTAGCGGCAGAGCAGTTCTTC.

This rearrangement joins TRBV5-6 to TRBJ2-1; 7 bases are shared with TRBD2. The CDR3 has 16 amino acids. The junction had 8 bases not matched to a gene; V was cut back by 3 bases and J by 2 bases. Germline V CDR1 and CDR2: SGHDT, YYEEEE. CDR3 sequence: CASSSYPGGTYNEQFF. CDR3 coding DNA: TGTGCCAGCAGCTCGTACCCCGGGGGGACCTACAATGAGCAGTTCTTC.

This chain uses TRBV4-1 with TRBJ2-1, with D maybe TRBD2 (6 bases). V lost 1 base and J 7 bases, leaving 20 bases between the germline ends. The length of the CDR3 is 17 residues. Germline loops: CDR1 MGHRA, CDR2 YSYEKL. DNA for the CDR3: TGCGCCAGCAGCCAAGGGGGGGACTGGGAGTTGGAGAATGAGCAGTTCTTC. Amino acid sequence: CASSQGGDWELENEQFF.

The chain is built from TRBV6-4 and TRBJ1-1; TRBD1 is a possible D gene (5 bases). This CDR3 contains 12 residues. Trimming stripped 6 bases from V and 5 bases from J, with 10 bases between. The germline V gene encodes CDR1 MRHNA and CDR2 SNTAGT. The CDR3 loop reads CASRGDRTEAFF. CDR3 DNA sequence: TGTGCCAGCAGAGGGGATCGGACTGAAGCTTTCTTT.

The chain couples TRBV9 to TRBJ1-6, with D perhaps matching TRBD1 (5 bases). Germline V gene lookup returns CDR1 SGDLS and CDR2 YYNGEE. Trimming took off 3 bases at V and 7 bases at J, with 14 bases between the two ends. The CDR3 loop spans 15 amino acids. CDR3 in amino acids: CASSAQDTVNSPLHF. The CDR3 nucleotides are TGTGCCAGCAGCGCGCAGGACACCGTCAATTCACCCCTCCACTTT.

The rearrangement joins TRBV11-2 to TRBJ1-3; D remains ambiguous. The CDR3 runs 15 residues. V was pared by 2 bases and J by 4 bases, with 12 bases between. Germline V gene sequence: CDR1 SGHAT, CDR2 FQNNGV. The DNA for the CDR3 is TGTGCCAGCAGCTTACTGGCAGAAAGAGGAAACACCATATATTTT. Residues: CASSLLAERGNTIYF.

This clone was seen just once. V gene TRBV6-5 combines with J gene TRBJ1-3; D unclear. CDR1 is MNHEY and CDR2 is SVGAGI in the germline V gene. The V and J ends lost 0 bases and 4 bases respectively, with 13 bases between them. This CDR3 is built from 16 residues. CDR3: CASSYSTPGSGNTIYF. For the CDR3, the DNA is TGTGCCAGCAGTTACTCGACCCCGGGATCCGGAAACACCATATATTTT.

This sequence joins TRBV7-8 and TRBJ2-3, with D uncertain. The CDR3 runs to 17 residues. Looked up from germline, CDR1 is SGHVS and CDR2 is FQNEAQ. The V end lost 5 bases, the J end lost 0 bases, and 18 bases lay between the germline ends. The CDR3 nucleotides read TGTGCCAGCAGCCAACCCCGGTCGACTCCTAGCACAGATACGCAGTATTTT. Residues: CASSQPRSTPSTDTQYF.